The 11 T cell receptor beta chains in this list originate from one sample, sequenced in a study of T cells in Graves' hyperthyroidism and ophthalmopathy. Authors of the study amplified TCR beta CDR3 regions from RNA transcripts. The HTBI set primed first-round TCR CDR3 RT-PCR. MiXCR, run by TCRdb on the multiplex PCR reads, gives a single entry per CDR3 protein. The sample yields about 620,000 distinct CDR3 sequences, about 17% seen once. The material sequenced was blood. These receptor sequences come from a woman aged 30 to 39 with Graves' hyperthyroidism.

This clonotype has just a few counts. In DNA, the CDR3 is TGCAGTGGCCAGATAAGGTTTGATTCACCCCTCCACTTT. It yields the protein CSGQIRFDSPLHF. V gene TRBV20-1 combines with J gene TRBJ1-6, with no clear D. The germline V gene encodes CDR1 DFQATT and CDR2 SNEGSKA (reference sequence). This CDR3 comprises 13 residues. V was pared by 7 bases and J by 8 bases, with 15 bases between.

At least ten counts were recorded for this clonotype. The chain couples TRBV6-1 to TRBJ1-5; D may be TRBD1 (5 bases). Trimming took 8 bases from V and 1 from J, leaving 18 bases between them. Germline V CDR1 and CDR2: MNHNS, SASEGT. The CDR3 consists of 16 residues. The CDR3 spells CASGRSNWDSNQPQHF. CDR3 coding DNA: TGTGCCAGCGGAAGATCTAATTGGGACAGCAATCAGCCCCAGCATTTT.

Many counts were recorded for this clonotype. The rearrangement links TRBV2 to TRBJ2-7; the D gene is possibly TRBD2 (6 bases). The CDR3 contains 14 residues. Trimming took 7 bases from V and 0 from J, leaving 13 bases between them. Germline V gene lookup returns CDR1 SNHLY and CDR2 FYNNEI. This chain's CDR3 is CASNRGSHSYEQYF. DNA of the CDR3: TGTGCCAGCAATCGGGGGAGCCACTCCTACGAGCAGTACTTC.

The gene calls are TRBV19 and TRBJ2-4; 8 bases match TRBD2. Trimming removed 6 bases from V and 8 bases from J; junction bases left unmatched: 9. The germline gives CDR1 LNHDA, CDR2 SQIVND (reference sequence). The CDR3 length is 14 residues. As DNA, the CDR3 is TGTGCCAGTAGCCACGGGGGGGATATGGACATTCAGTACTTC. Translating gives CASSHGGDMDIQYF.

This clonotype was seen more than once but under ten times. The chain uses TRBV15 and TRBJ2-7, with D possibly TRBD2 on 5 matching bases. The CDR3 covers 13 residues. Trimming stripped 3 bases from V and 2 bases from J, with 8 bases between. Germline V gene data show CDR1 as LNHNV and CDR2 as YYDKDF (reference sequence). CDR3 amino acids: CATSRSGTYEQYF. The DNA for the CDR3 is TGTGCCACCAGCAGGTCGGGGACCTACGAGCAGTACTTC.

This clonotype showed up many times. V is TRBV28 and J is TRBJ2-5, with D unclear. Germline CDR1 reads MDHEN; CDR2 reads SYDVKM. Trimming took 4 bases from V and 5 from J, leaving 23 bases between them. The CDR3 spans 17 residues. The CDR3 DNA reads TGTGCCAGCAGTTCCCTTTCCATCCGTCGGGTAAAGGAGACCCAGTACTTC. Amino acid sequence: CASSSLSIRRVKETQYF.

This clonotype was detected many times. The chain joins TRBV2 to TRBJ2-7; possibly TRBD2 for D (5 bases). The CDR3 runs to 14 residues. V was trimmed by 4 bases and J by 4 bases, leaving 14 bases between them. Germline CDR1 reads SNHLY; CDR2 reads FYNNEI. CDR3 sequence (DNA): TGTGCCAGCAGTGCATCGTTAGTAGCGTACGAGCAGTACTTC. This sequence encodes CASSASLVAYEQYF. Drawing the rest from reference TRBV2 and TRBJ2-7, the complete variable domain is EPEVTQTPSHQVTQMGQEVILRCVPISNHLYFYWYRQILGQKVEFLVSFYNNEISEKSEIFDDQFSVERPDGSNFTLKIRSTKLEDSAMYFCASSASLVAYEQYFGPGTRLTVT.

This clonotype showed up many times. The chain couples TRBV7-2 to TRBJ2-6; no clear D gene. V shed 6 bases and J shed 0 bases, with 3 bases lying between them. The CDR3 is made up of 13 amino acids. CDR1 and CDR2 (germline): SGHTA, FQGNSA. The CDR3 DNA reads as TGTGCCAGCAGACGCTCTGGGGCCAACGTCCTGACTTTC. Translation: CASRRSGANVLTF.

This clonotype was counted a few times. One end of the junction varies from germline; a read error may be responsible. CDR3 protein: CASTLRGGGYTF. As DNA, the CDR3 is TGTGCCAGCACTTTAAGGGGGGGCGGCTACACCTTC. The chain uses TRBV28 and TRBJ1-2, with a possible D match to TRBD1 (6 bases). Germline lookup yields CDR1 MDHEN and CDR2 SYDVKM. The CDR3 consists of 12 residues.

This clonotype has a handful of counts. This chain uses TRBV28 with TRBJ1-1, with 9 nucleotides matching TRBD1. This CDR3 is built from 15 residues. CDR1 is MDHEN and CDR2 is SYDVKM in the germline V gene. V was clipped by 10 bases and J by 1 base; unmatched bases: 10. This CDR3 reads CANSEQGARNTEAFF. CDR3 bases: TGTGCCAACAGCGAACAGGGGGCTAGGAACACTGAAGCTTTCTTT.

V usage is TRBV5-5 and J usage is TRBJ2-2; no reliable D call. Germline CDR1 and CDR2: SGHKS and YYEKEE (reference sequence). Trimming stripped 4 bases from V and 7 bases from J, with 11 bases between. The CDR3 consists of 13 residues. The DNA for the CDR3 is TGTGCCAGCAGCGCTTTAGTGGGCGGGGAGCTGTTTTTT. It yields the protein CASSALVGGELFF.